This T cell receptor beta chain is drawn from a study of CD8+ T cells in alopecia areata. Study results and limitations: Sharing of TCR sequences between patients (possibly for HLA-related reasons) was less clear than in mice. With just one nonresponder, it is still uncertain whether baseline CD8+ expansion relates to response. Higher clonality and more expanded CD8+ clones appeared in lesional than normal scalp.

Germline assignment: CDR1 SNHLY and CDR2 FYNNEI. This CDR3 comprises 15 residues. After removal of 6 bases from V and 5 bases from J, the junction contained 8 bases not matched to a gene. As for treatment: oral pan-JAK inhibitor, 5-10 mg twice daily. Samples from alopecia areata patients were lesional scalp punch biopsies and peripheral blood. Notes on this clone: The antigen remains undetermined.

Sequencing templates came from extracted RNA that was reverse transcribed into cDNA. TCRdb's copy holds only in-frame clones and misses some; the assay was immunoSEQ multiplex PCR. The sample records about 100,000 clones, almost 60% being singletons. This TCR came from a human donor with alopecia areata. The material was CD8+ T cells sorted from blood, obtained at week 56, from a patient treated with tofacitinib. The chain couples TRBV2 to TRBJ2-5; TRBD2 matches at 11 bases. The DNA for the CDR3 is TGTGCCAGCAGCGGACTAGCGGGCCGTGCGGAGACCCAGTACTTC. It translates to CASSGLAGRAETQYF.